This T cell receptor (beta chain) was profiled in a study of blood T cell repertoires in COVID-19. About the study: Researchers got acute and convalescent COVID-19 samples from the United States, Italy and Spain. Sources were T cells, B-cell-depleted T cells, or PBMCs; the material itself was cDNA or gDNA.

Trimming cost V 7 bases and J 4 bases, with 14 bases left between them. The CDR3 runs to 15 residues. The germline V gene encodes CDR1 MNHEY and CDR2 SVGAGI. In the original processing: Reference gene primer amplification in the assay estimated nucleated cell counts. Measured with immunoSEQ multiplex PCR; TCRdb has only the in-frame clones, and not every one. V and J calls and clone size are as listed in that table; D and trimming were resolved from the DNA. The table shows about 190,000 clones, with over 75% occurring only once. Sequencing was carried out using peripheral blood. This sequence originates from a woman of 80 years or more with active or convalescent COVID-19. The rearrangement joins TRBV6-5 to TRBJ1-6; D gene uncertain. CDR3 coding DNA: TGTGCCAGCACCACGCGGGTAAAATATAATTCACCCCTCCACTTT. Translation gives CASTTRVKYNSPLHF.